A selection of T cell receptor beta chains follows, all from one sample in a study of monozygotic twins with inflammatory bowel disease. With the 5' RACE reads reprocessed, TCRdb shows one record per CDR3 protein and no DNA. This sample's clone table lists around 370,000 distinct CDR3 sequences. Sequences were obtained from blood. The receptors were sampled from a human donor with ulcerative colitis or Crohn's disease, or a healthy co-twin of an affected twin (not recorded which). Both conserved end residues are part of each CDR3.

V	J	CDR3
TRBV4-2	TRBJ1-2	CASSQSGYTNYGYTF
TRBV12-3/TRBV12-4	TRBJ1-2	CASSRDRGQGYTF
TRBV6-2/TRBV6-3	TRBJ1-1	CASSRGQYTEAFF
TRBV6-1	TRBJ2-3	CASRGAGGTDTQYF
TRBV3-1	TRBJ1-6	CASSLTGQGVPPLHF
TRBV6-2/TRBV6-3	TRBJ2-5	CASSPTGPLETQYF
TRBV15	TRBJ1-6	CATSRDSRFSPLHF
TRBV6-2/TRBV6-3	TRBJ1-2	CASSNGGYGYTF
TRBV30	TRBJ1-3	CAWSVLNTGNTIYF
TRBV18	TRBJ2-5	CASSPTGSRDQYF
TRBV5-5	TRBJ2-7	CASGWDRWMYEQYF
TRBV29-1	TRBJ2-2	CSVADRGVLITGELFF
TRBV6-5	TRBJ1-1	CASSYSGGIMNTEAFF
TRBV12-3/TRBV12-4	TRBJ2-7	CASSSSGTYEQYF
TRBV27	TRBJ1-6	CASSYRENSPLHF
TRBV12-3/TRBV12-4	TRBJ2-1	CASSLWTSSVDEQFF
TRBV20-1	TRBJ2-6	CSARDRERDVLTF
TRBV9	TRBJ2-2	CASSVVVQNTGELFF
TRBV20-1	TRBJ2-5	CSASSFSVQETQYF
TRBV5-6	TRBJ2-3	CASSLAGRTDTQYF
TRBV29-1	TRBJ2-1	CSVEEGSGGADDEQFF
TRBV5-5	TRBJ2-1	CASSFVGQSSYNEQFF
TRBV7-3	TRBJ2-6	CASSRPPSGANVLTF
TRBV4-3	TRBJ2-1	CASSQQAVGLAGRLSSYNEQFF
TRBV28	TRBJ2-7	CASSPLRETISVGGYEQYF
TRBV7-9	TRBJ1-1	CASSTTGGYGAFF
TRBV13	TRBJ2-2	CASSLDRQGVNTGELFF
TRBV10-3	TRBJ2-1	CAIRAGLAGYNEQFF
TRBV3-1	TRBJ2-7	CASRQGANYEQYF
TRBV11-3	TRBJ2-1	CASSLGQGAHNEQFF
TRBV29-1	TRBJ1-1	CSVDQGSEAFF
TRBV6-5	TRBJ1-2	CASSYWVGDGYTF
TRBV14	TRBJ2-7	CASSQWSGQSYEQYF
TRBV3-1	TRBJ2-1	CASSRMERGYNEQFF
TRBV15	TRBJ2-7	CATSGKGRKTYEQYF
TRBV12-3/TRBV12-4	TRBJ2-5	CASAPDGADLKTQYF
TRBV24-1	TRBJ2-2	CATGTLTGELFF
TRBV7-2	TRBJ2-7	CASTEFQIGYEQYF
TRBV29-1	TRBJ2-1	CSVGTSYEQFF
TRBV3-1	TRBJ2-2	CASSPLAGTGELFF
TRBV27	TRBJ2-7	CASSFRIDSYEQYF
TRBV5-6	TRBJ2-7	CASSLRRQGYYEQYF
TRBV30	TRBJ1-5	CASPWDKSNQPQHF
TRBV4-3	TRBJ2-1	CASSRAGASYNEQFF
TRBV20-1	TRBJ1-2	CSARDNRGRDYGYTF
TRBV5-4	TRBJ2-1	CASSPRGGAYNEQFF
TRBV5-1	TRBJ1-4	CASSVAGINEKLFF
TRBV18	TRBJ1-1	CASSPLRTGFGTEAFF
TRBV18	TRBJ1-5	CASSPRGGGNQPQHF
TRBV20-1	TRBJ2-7	CSADLGDEQYF
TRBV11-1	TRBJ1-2	CASSSYWKGDERNYGYTF